This T cell receptor (beta chain) was recovered during a study of blood T cells in healthy people across ages. Notes on the study in general: The recorded TCR beta diversity per million T cells decreased in a roughly linear manner with age. The study could not conclusively compare naive and antigen-experienced cells, given its unsorted PBMCs.

A word on this clonotype: Its specificity is unknown.

Trimming shortened V by 4 bases and J by 5 bases, and 18 bases separated the two germline ends. The CDR3 totals 17 residues. Germline lookup yields CDR1 SGHDN and CDR2 FVKESK. It was with a sample-barcoded 5' primer and a J-beta primer mix that a second PCR of about 6 to 11 cycles was run. Using its own MiXCR run on the 5' RACE reads, TCRdb lists one record per CDR3 protein. The table lists some 1.8 million distinct CDR3 sequences, about 39% of them singletons. This chain joins TRBV14 and TRBJ1-6; tentative D call: TRBD1 (6 bases). The sequence was obtained from a human donor in good health. Input material: blood. CDR3: CASSLPRGLVNNSPLHF. The CDR3 DNA reads TGTGCCAGCAGCCTACCTCGGGGGCTAGTTAATAATTCACCCCTCCACTTT. Full variable domain (outside the CDR3, taken from reference TRBV14 and TRBJ1-6): EAGVTQFPSHSVIEKGQTVTLRCDPISGHDNLYWYRRVMGKEIKFLLHFVKESKQDESGMPNNRFLAERTGGTYSTLKVQPAELEDSGVYFCASSLPRGLVNNSPLHFGNGTRLTVT.